The 14 T cell receptor beta chains listed next were all sequenced from one sample in a study of T cells after yellow fever vaccination. TCRdb re-called the 5' RACE reads through MiXCR, storing one row per CDR3 protein. The top ten hold about 3.3% of the sample, which has some 340,000 distinct CDR3 sequences, around 11% seen once. Specimen: CD4+ T cells sorted from PBMCs, collected 45 days after the yellow fever booster vaccination. The receptors shown here come from a man between 18 and 29 years old who received the YFV17D yellow fever vaccine.

This clonotype was seen a handful of times. The rearrangement joins TRBV11-1 to TRBJ2-7, with 9 bases fitting TRBD1. The J segment lost 5 bases and the V segment lost 5 bases, leaving 10 bases of the junction unmatched. CDR3 length: 15 amino acids. Looked up from germline, CDR1 is SGHAT and CDR2 is FQDESV (reference sequence). CDR3 residues: CASSRLRTGANEQYF. CDR3 DNA sequence: TGTGCCAGCAGCCGCCTTCGGACAGGGGCCAACGAGCAGTACTTC.

At least ten counts were recorded for this clonotype. This chain uses TRBV5-1 with TRBJ1-2; 7 bases line up with TRBD1. Per germline, CDR1 SGHRS and CDR2 YFSETQ. Trimming cost V 5 bases and J 3 bases; bases outside gene matches: 7. CDR3 length equals 14 residues. In DNA form, the CDR3 reads TGCGCCAGCAGGACAGGGATTACGTACTATGGCTACACCTTC. This translates into CASRTGITYYGYTF.

This clonotype was found once. The genes are TRBV19 and TRBJ2-5; TRBD2 is a possible D gene (6 bases). Deletions cut 1 base from V and 5 bases from J, with 11 bases between. Per the germline V gene, CDR1 is LNHDA and CDR2 is SQIVND (reference sequence). The CDR3 runs 14 residues. CDR3 sequence: CASSIVGGIETQYF. For the CDR3, the DNA is TGTGCCAGTAGTATAGTAGGAGGGATCGAGACCCAGTACTTC. Full variable domain (remainder filled in from reference TRBV19 and TRBJ2-5): DGGITQSPKYLFRKEGQNVTLSCEQNLNHDAMYWYRQDPGQGLRLIYYSQIVNDFQKGDIAEGYSVSREKKESFPLTVTSAQKNPTAFYLCASSIVGGIETQYFGPGTRLLVL.

The chain is built from TRBV19 and TRBJ1-1; D not certain. This CDR3 has 13 amino acids. The V and J ends lost 7 bases and 1 base respectively, with 10 bases between them. The V gene's germline CDR1 is LNHDA and CDR2 SQIVND (reference sequence). As DNA, the CDR3 is TGTGCCAGTACCGGCCGCGGGAACACTGAAGCTTTCTTT. It is translated as CASTGRGNTEAFF.

The V and J genes are TRBV6-5 and TRBJ1-1, with D possibly matching TRBD1 (5 bases). The germline V gene has CDR1 MNHEY and CDR2 SVGAGI. This CDR3 is built from 13 residues. Trimming removed 6 bases at V and 8 bases at J, with 16 bases between. The CDR3 sequence is CASSSGGTTEAFF. The CDR3 DNA is TGTGCCAGCAGCTCAGGCGGGACTACAGAAGCTTTCTTT.

This clonotype was counted a few times. The chain links TRBV6-5 to TRBJ2-2; D is uncertain. V was clipped by 1 base and J by 4 bases, with 7 bases between them. This CDR3 comprises 14 residues. Germline lookup yields CDR1 MNHEY and CDR2 SVGAGI. The chain's CDR3 is CASSYYATTGELFF. CDR3 DNA: TGTGCCAGCAGTTACTATGCCACCACCGGGGAGCTGTTTTTT.

The gene calls are TRBV20-1 and TRBJ2-5; 9 positions match TRBD2. The V and J ends lost 0 bases and 1 base, in that order; junction bases with no gene match: 6. Looked up from germline, CDR1 is DFQATT and CDR2 is SNEGSKA (reference sequence). The CDR3 totals 16 residues. The chain's CDR3 is CSARDRGAGGQETQYF. The CDR3 DNA follows: TGCAGTGCTAGAGATCGGGGAGCGGGGGGCCAAGAGACCCAGTACTTC.

This clonotype was observed a handful of times. The CDR3 here is CASMGGLNTQYF. The CDR3 region has the DNA TGTGCCAGTATGGGGGGTTTGAATACGCAGTATTTT. The chain combines TRBV19 with TRBJ2-3, with TRBD2 as a possible D gene (6 bases). Germline-derived CDR1 and CDR2 are LNHDA and SQIVND (reference sequence). The ends were cut back, 7 bases at V and 7 bases at J, with 12 bases in the middle. CDR3 length: 12 amino acids.

This clonotype occurred a few times. V is TRBV6-2 or TRBV6-3 and J is TRBJ2-5, with TRBD1 matching over 9 bases. Germline V lookup: CDR1 MNHEY, CDR2 SVGEGT. This CDR3 contains 14 residues. V was clipped by 6 bases and J by 5 bases; unmatched bases: 7. The CDR3 sequence is CASRTGQGTETQYF. CDR3 sequence (DNA): TGTGCCAGCAGAACGGGACAGGGTACGGAGACCCAGTACTTC.

The V and J genes are TRBV6-6 and TRBJ2-7; D call uncertain. Germline-derived CDR1 and CDR2 are MNHNY and SVGAGI (reference sequence). This CDR3 has 12 residues. V was clipped by 6 bases and J by 0 bases, with 6 bases between them. This chain's CDR3 is CASRSVSYEQYF. The CDR3 coding sequence is TGTGCCAGCAGGTCGGTCTCCTACGAGCAGTACTTC.

J is TRBJ2-2 and V is TRBV20-1; tentative D call: TRBD2 (5 bases). Trimming removed 2 bases from V and 4 bases from J, with 8 bases in between. Per germline, CDR1 DFQATT and CDR2 SNEGSKA (reference sequence). CDR3 length: 13 amino acids. DNA of the CDR3: TGCAGTGCTAGACCCCGGGGCACCGGGGAGCTGTTTTTT. The encoded protein is CSARPRGTGELFF.

This chain links TRBV5-1 with TRBJ1-2; D gene uncertain. The CDR3 is 15 residues long. The germline V gene encodes CDR1 SGHRS and CDR2 YFSETQ. Trimming pared 0 bases from V and 8 bases from J, leaving 17 bases between. The DNA for the CDR3 is TGCGCCAGCAGCTTGGCCGGTAGCATTTGGGCGGGCTACACCTTC. Protein: CASSLAGSIWAGYTF.

This clonotype was recorded at least ten times. V is TRBV9 and J is TRBJ2-3; D uncertain. Germline lookup yields CDR1 SGDLS and CDR2 YYNGEE. V was trimmed by 1 base and J by 1 base, leaving 16 bases between them. The CDR3 consists of 17 residues. The CDR3 region is CASSVFGPPRGTDTQYF. The CDR3 DNA reads as TGTGCCAGCAGCGTATTTGGGCCCCCCCGGGGCACAGATACGCAGTATTTT.

The chain employs TRBV12-3 or TRBV12-4 and TRBJ2-3, with D perhaps matching TRBD2 (5 bases). The CDR3 consists of 16 residues. Between the trimmed V and J ends, which lost 2 bases and 3 bases, there was a span of 15 bases. The CDR3, as DNA: TGTGCCAGCAGTTTACGTGGTCCCGGAGGTACAGATACGCAGTATTTT. Residues: CASSLRGPGGTDTQYF.